The source of this TCR beta chain is a study of T cells in Graves' hyperthyroidism and ophthalmopathy. At the level of the study: Pretreatment peripheral blood was obtained at initial diagnosis. Broader study findings: Ophthalmopathy was model-predicted a median about six months pre-onset. Blood shared most expanded thyroid clonotypes above 0.001.

Amplification of TCR beta CDR3 regions was performed using RNA transcripts as template. Researchers ran a first-round RT-PCR on the TCR CDR3 using the HTBI primer set. TCRdb re-called the multiplex PCR reads through MiXCR, storing one row per CDR3 protein. In the table there are fewer than 500,000 distinct CDR3 sequences, roughly 14% of which are singletons. In making diagnoses, clinical symptoms, serum thyroxine and TRAb, thyroid ultrasound and orbital computed tomography were all used. The CDR3 runs to 14 residues. Germline assignment: CDR1 SNHLY and CDR2 FYNNEI. V lost 4 bases to trimming and J lost 6 bases; unmatched junction nucleotides: 4. This clonotype showed up many times. No antigen is known for it.

This sequence joins TRBV2 and TRBJ2-1; 9 bases line up with TRBD2. The receptor comes from a man younger than 35 with Graves' ophthalmopathy. Sequenced material: blood. The CDR3 nucleotides are TGTGCCAGCAGTGCAAGACTAGCGGTCAATGAGCAGTTCTTC. It encodes CASSARLAVNEQFF. The whole variable domain, remainder taken from reference TRBV2 and TRBJ2-1, is EPEVTQTPSHQVTQMGQEVILRCVPISNHLYFYWYRQILGQKVEFLVSFYNNEISEKSEIFDDQFSVERPDGSNFTLKIRSTKLEDSAMYFCASSARLAVNEQFFGPGTRLTVL.